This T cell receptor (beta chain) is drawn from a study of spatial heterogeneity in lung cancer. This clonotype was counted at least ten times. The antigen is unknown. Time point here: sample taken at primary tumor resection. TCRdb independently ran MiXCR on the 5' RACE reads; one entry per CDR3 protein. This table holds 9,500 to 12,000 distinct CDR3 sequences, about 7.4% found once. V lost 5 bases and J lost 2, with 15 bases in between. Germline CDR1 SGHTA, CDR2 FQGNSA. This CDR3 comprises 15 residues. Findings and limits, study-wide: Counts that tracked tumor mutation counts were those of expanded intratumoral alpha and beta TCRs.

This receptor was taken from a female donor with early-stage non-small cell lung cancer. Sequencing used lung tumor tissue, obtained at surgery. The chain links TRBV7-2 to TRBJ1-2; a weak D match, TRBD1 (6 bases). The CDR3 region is CASSPNREGNYGYTF. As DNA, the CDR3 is TGTGCCAGCAGCCCTAACAGGGAGGGAAACTATGGCTACACCTTC.